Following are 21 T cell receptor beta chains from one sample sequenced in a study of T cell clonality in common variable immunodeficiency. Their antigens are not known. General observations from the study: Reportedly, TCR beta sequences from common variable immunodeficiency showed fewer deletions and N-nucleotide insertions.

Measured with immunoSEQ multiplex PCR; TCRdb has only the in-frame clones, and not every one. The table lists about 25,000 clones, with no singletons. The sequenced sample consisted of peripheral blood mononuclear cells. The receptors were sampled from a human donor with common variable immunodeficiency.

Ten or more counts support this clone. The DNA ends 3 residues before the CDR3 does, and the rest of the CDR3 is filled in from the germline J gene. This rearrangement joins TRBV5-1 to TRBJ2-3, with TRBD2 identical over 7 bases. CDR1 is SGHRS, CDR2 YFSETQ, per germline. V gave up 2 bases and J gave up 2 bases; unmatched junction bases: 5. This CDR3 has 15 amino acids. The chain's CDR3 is CASSFPSGPTDTQYF. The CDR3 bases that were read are TGCGCCAGCAGCTTCCCTAGCGGACCCACAGATACG.

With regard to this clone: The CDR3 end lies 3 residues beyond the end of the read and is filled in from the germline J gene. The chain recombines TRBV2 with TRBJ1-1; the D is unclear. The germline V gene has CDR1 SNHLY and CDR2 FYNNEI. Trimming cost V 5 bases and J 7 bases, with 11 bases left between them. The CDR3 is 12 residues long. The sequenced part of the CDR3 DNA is TGTGCCAGCAGTCACGGACTGATTGAA. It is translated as CASSHGLIE. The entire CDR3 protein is CASSHGLIEAFF. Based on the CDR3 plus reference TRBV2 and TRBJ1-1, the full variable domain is EPEVTQTPSHQVTQMGQEVILRCVPISNHLYFYWYRQILGQKVEFLVSFYNNEISEKSEIFDDQFSVERPDGSNFTLKIRSTKLEDSAMYFCASSHGLIEAFFGQGTRLTVV.

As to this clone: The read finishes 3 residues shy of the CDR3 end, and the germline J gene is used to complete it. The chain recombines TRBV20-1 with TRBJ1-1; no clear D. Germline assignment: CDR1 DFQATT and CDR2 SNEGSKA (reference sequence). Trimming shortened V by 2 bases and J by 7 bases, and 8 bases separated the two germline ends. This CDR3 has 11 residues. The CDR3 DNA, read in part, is TGCAGTGCTAGACAGTTTCTTGAA. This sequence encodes CSARQFLE. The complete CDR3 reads CSARQFLEAFF.

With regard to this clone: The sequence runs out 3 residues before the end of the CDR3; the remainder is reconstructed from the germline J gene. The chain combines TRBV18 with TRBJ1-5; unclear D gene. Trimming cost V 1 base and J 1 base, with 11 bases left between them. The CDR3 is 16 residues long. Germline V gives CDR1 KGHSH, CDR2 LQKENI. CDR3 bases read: TGTGCCAGCTCACCACTCCCGACACTGAGCAATCAGCCC. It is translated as CASSPLPTLSNQP. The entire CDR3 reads CASSPLPTLSNQPQHF.

Incomplete CDR3 DNA: TGTGCCAGCAGCTCCGGACTAGCGGGCGATAGCTCCTACGAG. Translating gives CASSSGLAGDSSYE. The CDR3, in full, reads CASSSGLAGDSSYEQYF. The chain links TRBV7-6 to TRBJ2-7; 11 bases fit TRBD2. The read is 3 residues too short to cover the CDR3 end, so that end is filled in from the germline J gene. The CDR3 runs 17 residues. With 4 bases clipped from V and 0 bases from J, the junction kept 8 bases outside the gene matches. Germline CDR1 SGHVS, CDR2 FNYEAQ.

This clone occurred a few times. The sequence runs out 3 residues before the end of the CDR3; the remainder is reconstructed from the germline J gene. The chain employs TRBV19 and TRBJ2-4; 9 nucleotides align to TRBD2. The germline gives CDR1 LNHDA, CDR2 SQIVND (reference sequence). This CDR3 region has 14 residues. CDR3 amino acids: CASSYSGGQIDQYF. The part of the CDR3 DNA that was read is TGTGCCAGTAGTTACAGCGGGGGGCAGATTGAT.

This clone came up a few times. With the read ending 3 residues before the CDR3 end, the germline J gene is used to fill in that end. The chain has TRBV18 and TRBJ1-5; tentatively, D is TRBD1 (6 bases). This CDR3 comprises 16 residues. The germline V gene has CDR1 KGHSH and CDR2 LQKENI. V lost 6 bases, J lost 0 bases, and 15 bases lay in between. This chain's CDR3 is CASSPPGGASNQPQHF. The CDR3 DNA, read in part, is TGTGCCAGCTCTCCTCCCGGGGGGGCTAGCAATCAGCCC. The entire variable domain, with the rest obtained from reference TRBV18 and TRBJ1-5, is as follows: NAGVMQNPRHLVRRRGQEARLRCSPMKGHSHVYWYRQLPEEGLKFMVYLQKENIIDESGMPKERFSAEFPKEGPSILRIQQVVRGDSAAYFCASSPPGGASNQPQHFGDGTRLSIL.

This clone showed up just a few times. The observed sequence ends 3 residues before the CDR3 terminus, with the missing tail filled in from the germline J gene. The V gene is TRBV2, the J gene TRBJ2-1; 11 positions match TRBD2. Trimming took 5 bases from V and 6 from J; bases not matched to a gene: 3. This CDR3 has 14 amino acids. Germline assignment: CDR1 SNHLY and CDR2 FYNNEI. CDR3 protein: CASSTGLAVNEQFF. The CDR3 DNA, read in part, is TGTGCCAGCAGTACGGGACTAGCGGTCAATGAG.

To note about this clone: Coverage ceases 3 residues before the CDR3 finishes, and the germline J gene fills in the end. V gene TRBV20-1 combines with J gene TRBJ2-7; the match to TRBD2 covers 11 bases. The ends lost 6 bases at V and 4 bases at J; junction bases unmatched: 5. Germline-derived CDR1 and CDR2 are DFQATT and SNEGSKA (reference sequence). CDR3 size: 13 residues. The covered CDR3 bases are TGCAGTGCCTTACTAGCGGGAGCTTACGAG. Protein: CSALLAGAYE. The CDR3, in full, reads CSALLAGAYEQYF.

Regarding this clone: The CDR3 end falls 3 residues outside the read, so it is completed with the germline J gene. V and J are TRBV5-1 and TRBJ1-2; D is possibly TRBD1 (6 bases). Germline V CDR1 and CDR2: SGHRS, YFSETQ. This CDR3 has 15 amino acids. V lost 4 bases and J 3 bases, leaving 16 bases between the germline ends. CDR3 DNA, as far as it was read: TGCGCCAGCAGCGCGTTGGGGGGGCAGGACTATGGC. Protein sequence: CASSALGGQDYG. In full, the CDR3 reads CASSALGGQDYGYTF.

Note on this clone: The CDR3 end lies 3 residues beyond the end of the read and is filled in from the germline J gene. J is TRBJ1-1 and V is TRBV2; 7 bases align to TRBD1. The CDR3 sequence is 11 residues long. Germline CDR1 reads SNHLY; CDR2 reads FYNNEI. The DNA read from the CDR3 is TGTGCCAGCACCTCGGACAGGGAA. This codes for CASTSDRE. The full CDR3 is CASTSDREAFF.

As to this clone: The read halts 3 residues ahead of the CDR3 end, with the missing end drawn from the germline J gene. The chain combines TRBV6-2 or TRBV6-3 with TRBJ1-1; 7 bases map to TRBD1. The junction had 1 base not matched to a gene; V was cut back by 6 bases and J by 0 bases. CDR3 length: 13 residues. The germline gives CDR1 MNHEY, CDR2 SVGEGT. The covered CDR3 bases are TGTGCCAGCAGGGACAGGATGAACACTGAA. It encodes CASRDRMNTE. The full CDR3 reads CASRDRMNTEAFF.

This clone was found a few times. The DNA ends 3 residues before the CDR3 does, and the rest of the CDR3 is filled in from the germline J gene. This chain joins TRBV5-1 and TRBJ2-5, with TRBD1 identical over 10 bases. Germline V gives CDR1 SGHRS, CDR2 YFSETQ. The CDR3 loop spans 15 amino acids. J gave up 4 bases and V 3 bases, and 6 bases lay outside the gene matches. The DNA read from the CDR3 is TGCGCCAGCAGCTGGGGGGACAGGGGAGCAGAGACC. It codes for CASSWGDRGAET. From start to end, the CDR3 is CASSWGDRGAETQYF.

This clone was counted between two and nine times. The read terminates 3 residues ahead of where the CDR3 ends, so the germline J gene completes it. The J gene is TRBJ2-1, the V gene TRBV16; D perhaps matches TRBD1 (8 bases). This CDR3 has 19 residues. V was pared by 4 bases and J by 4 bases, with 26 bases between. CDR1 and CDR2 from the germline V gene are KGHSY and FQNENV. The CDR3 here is CASSPRTGLALAEYNEQFF. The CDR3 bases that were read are TGTGCCAGCAGCCCTCGGACAGGGCTGGCTCTAGCGGAGTACAATGAG.

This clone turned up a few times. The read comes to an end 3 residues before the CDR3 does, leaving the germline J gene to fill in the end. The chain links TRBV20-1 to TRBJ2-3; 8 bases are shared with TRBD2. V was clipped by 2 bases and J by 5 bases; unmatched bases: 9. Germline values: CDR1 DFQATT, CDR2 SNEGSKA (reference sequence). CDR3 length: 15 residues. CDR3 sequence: CSARTLAGRVDTQYF. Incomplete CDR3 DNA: TGCAGTGCTAGAACTTTAGCGGGAAGGGTAGATACG.

CDR3 bases read: TGTGCCAGCAGCTTACCCGCCCGCCGCACAGTGAACACTGAA. This gives the protein CASSLPARRTVNTE. The entire CDR3 protein is CASSLPARRTVNTEAFF. This chain uses TRBV7-6 with TRBJ1-1; D remains unclear. With the read ending 3 residues before the CDR3 end, the germline J gene is used to fill in that end. Germline V gene data show CDR1 as SGHVS and CDR2 as FNYEAQ. The V end lost 2 bases, the J end lost 0 bases, and 16 bases lay between the germline ends. There are 17 residues in the CDR3. Combining the CDR3 with reference TRBV7-6 and TRBJ1-1 gives the whole variable domain GAGVSQSPRYKVTKRGQDVALRCDPISGHVSLYWYRQALGQGPEFLTYFNYEAQQDKSGLPNDRFSAERPEGSISTLTIQRTEQRDSAMYRCASSLPARRTVNTEAFFGQGTRLTVV.

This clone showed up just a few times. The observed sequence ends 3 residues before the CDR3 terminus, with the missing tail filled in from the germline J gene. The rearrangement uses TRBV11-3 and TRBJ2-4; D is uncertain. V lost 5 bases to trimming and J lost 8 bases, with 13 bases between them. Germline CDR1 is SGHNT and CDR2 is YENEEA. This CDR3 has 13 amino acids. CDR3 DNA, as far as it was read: TGTGCCAGCAGCCCACGGTACTCGGACATT. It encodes CASSPRYSDI. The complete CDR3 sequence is CASSPRYSDIQYF.

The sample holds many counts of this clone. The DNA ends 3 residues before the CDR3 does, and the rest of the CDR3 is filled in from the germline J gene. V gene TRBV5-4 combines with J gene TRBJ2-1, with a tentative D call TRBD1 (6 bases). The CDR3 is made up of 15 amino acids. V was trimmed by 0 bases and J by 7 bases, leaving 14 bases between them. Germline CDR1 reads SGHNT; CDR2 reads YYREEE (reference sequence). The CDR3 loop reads CASSLDRGNVNEQFF. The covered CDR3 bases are TGTGCCAGCAGCTTGGATAGGGGGAATGTGAATGAG.

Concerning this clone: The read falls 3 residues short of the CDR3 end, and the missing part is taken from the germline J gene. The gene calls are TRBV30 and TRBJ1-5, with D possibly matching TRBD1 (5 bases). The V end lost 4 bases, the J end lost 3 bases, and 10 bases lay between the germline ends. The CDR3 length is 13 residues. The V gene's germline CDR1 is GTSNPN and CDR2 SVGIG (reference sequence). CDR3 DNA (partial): TGTGCCTGGAAGGGTGGGGCCAATCAGCCC. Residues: CAWKGGANQP. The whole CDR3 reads CAWKGGANQPQHF.

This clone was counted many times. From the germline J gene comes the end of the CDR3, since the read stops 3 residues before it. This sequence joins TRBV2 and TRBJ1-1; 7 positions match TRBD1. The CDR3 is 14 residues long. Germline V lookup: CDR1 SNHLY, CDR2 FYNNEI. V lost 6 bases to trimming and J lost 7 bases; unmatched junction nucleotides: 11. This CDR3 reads CASSLSGTANEAFF. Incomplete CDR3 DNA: TGTGCCAGCAGCCTTTCCGGGACAGCAAATGAA.

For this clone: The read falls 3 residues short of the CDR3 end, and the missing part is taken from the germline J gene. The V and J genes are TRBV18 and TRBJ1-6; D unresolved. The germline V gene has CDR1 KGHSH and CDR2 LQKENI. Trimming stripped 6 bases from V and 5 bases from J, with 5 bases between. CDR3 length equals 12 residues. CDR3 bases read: TGTGCCAGCTCCCCTGATAATTCACCC. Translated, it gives CASSPDNSP. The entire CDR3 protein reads CASSPDNSPLHF.